These 5 T cell receptor beta chains were all obtained from the same sample, sequenced in a study of blood T cells in healthy people across ages. A sample-barcoded 5' primer and a J-beta primer mix were used in a second PCR of roughly 6 to 12 cycles. In TCRdb, the 5' RACE reads were re-called with MiXCR into one record per CDR3 protein. Here the sample spans 780,000 or so distinct CDR3 sequences, just over 55% being singletons. Sequenced material: blood. Receptors originate from a man aged 35-49 years in good health.

This chain connects TRBV27 to TRBJ2-7; 7 bases are a match to TRBD1. The CDR3 runs to 15 residues. The J segment lost 0 bases and the V segment lost 5 bases, leaving 7 bases of the junction unmatched. CDR1 and CDR2 (germline): MNHEY, SMNVEV (reference sequence). As DNA, the CDR3 is TGTGCCAGCAGTCCTATCGGGACAGCCTCCTACGAGCAGTACTTC. It encodes CASSPIGTASYEQYF.

The V gene is TRBV3-1, the J gene TRBJ1-5; the match to TRBD1 covers 7 bases. V lost 2 bases and J lost 2; bases outside the gene matches: 6. The CDR3 runs to 16 residues. Germline V gene sequence: CDR1 LGHDT, CDR2 YNNKEL (reference sequence). The CDR3, as DNA: TGTGCCAGCAGCCAACGAGGGGGCTATGGCAATCAGCCCCAGCATTTT. Protein product: CASSQRGGYGNQPQHF. Filled out from reference TRBV3-1 and TRBJ1-5, the complete variable domain reads DTAVSQTPKYLVTQMGNDKSIKCEQNLGHDTMYWYKQDSKKFLKIMFSYNNKELIINETVPNRFSPKSPDKAHLNLHINSLELGDSAVYFCASSQRGGYGNQPQHFGDGTRLSIL.

The rearrangement joins TRBV7-2 to TRBJ2-5; possible D gene TRBD2, 6 bases. The CDR3 runs 14 residues. The germline gives CDR1 SGHTA, CDR2 FQGNSA. V dropped 4 bases and J dropped 1 base, with 10 bases sitting between them. CDR3 residues: CASSWGGSQETQYF. DNA of the CDR3: TGTGCCAGCAGCTGGGGAGGCAGCCAAGAGACCCAGTACTTC.

The chain employs TRBV25-1 and TRBJ2-7; D is unresolved. Germline assignment: CDR1 MGHDK and CDR2 SYGVNS. The CDR3 sequence is 15 residues long. V was cut by 4 bases and J by 7 bases, with 20 bases left in between. The CDR3 region is CASSGRTVSYNEQYF. CDR3 coding DNA: TGTGCCAGCAGTGGTCGAACAGTTTCCTACAATGAGCAGTACTTC.

V usage is TRBV18 and J usage is TRBJ2-7; the match to TRBD2 covers 7 bases. This CDR3 comprises 15 residues. V was pared by 2 bases and J by 0 bases, with 4 bases of the junction left unmatched. Germline assignment: CDR1 KGHSH and CDR2 LQKENI. The CDR3 DNA reads as TGTGCCAGCTCACCAGGACTAGGGAGCTCCTACGAGCAGTACTTC. This sequence encodes CASSPGLGSSYEQYF.